This TCR beta chain was identified in a study of regulatory T cells in long-lasting Graves disease. This clonotype was counted many times. Its target is unknown. The time point is: newly diagnosed GD, antithyroid drugs for less than 3 months. Researchers made the TCR library from RNA that was extracted from PBMCs. Study-wide points: Accuracy may have suffered from the small sample size. The work looked only at peripheral blood and did not look at thyroid tissue.

Through Arm-PCR of CDR3 regions and iRepertoire HTBI primers, TCR beta libraries were built. Each CDR3 protein is one row after TCRdb ran MiXCR on the multiplex PCR reads. The repertoire holds 400,000 to 500,000 distinct CDR3 sequences, 16% seen once, with approximately 22% in the top ten. This sample also belongs to another study, concerning T cells in Graves' hyperthyroidism and ophthalmopathy. Per that study: Clinicians diagnosed patients from clinical symptoms, serum thyroxine and TRAb, thyroid ultrasound and orbital computed tomography.

Sequenced here: peripheral blood mononuclear cells (PBMCs), sampled at new diagnosis, from a patient treated with antithyroid drugs. The TCR sequence derives from a woman aged 18-29 years with Graves disease.

DNA for the CDR3: TGCGCCAGCAGTGATTGGGGCGTTGGGGGATCGGGGGAGCAGTACTTC. Translation: CASSDWGVGGSGEQYF. The rearrangement links TRBV10-2 to TRBJ2-7, with D perhaps assigned TRBD1 or TRBD2 (5 bases each). Trimming pared 3 bases from V and 7 bases from J, leaving 22 bases between. Per germline, CDR1 WSHSY and CDR2 SAAADI. CDR3 size: 16 residues.